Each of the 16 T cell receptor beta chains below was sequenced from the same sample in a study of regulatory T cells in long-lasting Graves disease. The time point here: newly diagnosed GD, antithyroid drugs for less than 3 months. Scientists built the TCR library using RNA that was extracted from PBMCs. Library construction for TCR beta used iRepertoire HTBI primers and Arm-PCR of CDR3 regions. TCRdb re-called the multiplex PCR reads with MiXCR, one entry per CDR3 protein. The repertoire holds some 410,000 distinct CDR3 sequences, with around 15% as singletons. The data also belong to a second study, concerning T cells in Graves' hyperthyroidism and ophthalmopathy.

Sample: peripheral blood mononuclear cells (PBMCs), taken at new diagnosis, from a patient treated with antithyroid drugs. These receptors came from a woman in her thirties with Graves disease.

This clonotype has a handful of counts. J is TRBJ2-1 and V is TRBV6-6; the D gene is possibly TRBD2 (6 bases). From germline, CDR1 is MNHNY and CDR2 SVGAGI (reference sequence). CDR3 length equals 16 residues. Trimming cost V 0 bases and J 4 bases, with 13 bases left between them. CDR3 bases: TGTGCCAGCAGTTACTCGCTCCGGACTAATTACAATGAGCAGTTCTTC. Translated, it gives CASSYSLRTNYNEQFF.

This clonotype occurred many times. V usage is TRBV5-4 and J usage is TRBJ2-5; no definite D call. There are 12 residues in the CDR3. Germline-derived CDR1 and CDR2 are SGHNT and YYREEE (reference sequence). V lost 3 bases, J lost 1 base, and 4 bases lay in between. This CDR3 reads CASSSAQETQYF. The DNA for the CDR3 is TGTGCCAGCAGCTCTGCCCAAGAGACCCAGTACTTC.

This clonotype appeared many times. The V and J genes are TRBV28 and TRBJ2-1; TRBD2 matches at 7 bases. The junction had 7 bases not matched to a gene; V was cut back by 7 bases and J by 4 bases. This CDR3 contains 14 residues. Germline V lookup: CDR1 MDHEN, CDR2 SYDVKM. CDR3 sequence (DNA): TGTGCCAGCATGAAACTAGCGACTTACAATGAGCAGTTCTTC. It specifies CASMKLATYNEQFF.

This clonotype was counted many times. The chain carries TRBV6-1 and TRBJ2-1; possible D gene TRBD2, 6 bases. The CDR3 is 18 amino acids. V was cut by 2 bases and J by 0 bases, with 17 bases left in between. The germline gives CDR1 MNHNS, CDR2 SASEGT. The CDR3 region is CASSEKRASVSSYNEQFF. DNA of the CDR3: TGTGCCAGCAGTGAAAAACGTGCTAGCGTGAGCTCCTACAATGAGCAGTTCTTC.

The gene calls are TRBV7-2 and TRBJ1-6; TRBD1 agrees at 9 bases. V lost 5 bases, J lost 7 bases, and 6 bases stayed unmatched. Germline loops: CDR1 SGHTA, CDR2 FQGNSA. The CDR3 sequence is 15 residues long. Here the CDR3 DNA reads TGTGCCAGCAGCATTACAGGGGGCGCGAATTCACCCCTCCACTTT. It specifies CASSITGGANSPLHF. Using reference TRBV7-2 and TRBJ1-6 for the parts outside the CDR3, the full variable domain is GAGVSQSPSNKVTEKGKDVELRCDPISGHTALYWYRQSLGQGLEFLIYFQGNSAPDKSGLPSDRFSAERTGGSVSTLTIQRTQQEDSAVYLCASSITGGANSPLHFGNGTRLTVT.

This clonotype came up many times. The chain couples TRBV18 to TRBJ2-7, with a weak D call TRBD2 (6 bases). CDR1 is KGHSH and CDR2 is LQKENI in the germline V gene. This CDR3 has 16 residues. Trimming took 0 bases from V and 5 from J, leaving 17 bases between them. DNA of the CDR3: TGTGCCAGCTCACCACCGATAGGGCGGGATATCAACGAGCAGTACTTC. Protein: CASSPPIGRDINEQYF.

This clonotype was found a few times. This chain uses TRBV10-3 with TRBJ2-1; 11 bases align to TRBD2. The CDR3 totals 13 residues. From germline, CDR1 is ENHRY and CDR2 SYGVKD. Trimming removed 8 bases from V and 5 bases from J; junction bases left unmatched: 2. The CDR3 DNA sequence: TGTGCCATCGGGACTAGCGGAGACAATGAGCAGTTCTTC. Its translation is CAIGTSGDNEQFF.

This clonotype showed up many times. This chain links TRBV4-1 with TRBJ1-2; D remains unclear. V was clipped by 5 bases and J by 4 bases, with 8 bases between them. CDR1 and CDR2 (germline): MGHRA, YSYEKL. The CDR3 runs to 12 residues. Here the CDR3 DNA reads TGCGCCAGCAGCGCAGCGTCCTATGGCTACACCTTC. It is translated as CASSAASYGYTF.

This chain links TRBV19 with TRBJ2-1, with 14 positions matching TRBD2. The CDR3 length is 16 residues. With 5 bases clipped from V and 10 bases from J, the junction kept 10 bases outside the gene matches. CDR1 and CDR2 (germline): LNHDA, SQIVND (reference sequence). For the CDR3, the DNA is TGTGCCAGTAGTCCCGTGGGGACTAGCGGGGGCAGGGAGCAGTTCTTC. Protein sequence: CASSPVGTSGGREQFF.

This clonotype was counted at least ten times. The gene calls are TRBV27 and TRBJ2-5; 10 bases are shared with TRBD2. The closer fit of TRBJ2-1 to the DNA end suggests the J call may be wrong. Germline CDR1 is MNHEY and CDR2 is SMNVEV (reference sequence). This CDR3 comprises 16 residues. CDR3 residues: CASKTRNSGRFPEQFF. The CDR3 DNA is TGTGCCAGCAAGACGCGTAATAGCGGGAGGTTCCCTGAGCAGTTCTTC.

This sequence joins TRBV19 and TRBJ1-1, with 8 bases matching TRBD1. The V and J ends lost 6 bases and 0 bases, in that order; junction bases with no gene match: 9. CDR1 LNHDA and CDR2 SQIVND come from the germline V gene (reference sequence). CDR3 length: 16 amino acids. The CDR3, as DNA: TGTGCCAGTAGCGTGCGGACAGGGTTGATGAACACTGAAGCTTTCTTT. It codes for CASSVRTGLMNTEAFF.

CDR3 sequence (DNA): TGTGCCACCCAAAGAGGGGTCGATTATTACAATGAGCAGTTCTTC. Translation gives CATQRGVDYYNEQFF. This chain joins TRBV19 and TRBJ2-1, with D possibly being TRBD1 or TRBD2 (5 bases each). V was cut by 10 bases and J by 4 bases, with 20 bases left in between. The germline gives CDR1 LNHDA, CDR2 SQIVND (reference sequence). This CDR3 contains 15 residues. The complete variable domain, with remaining parts taken from reference TRBV19 and TRBJ2-1, reads DGGITQSPKYLFRKEGQNVTLSCEQNLNHDAMYWYRQDPGQGLRLIYYSQIVNDFQKGDIAEGYSVSREKKESFPLTVTSAQKNPTAFYLCATQRGVDYYNEQFFGPGTRLTVL.

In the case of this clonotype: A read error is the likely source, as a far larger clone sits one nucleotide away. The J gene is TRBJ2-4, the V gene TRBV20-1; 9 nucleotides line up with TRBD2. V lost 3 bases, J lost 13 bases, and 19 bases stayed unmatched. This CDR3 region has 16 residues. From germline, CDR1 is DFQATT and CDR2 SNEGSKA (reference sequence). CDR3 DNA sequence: TGCAGTGCTAGGTCGGCCCTAGCGGGATCATGGGATGAGCAGTACTTC. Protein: CSARSALAGSWDEQYF.

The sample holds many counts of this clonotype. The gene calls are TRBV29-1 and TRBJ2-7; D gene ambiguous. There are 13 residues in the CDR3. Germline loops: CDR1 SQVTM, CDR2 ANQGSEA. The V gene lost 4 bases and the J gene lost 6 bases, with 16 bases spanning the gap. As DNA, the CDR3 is TGCAGCGTTGGCAGCAGTGGCGGCGGCGAGCAGTACTTC. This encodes CSVGSSGGGEQYF.

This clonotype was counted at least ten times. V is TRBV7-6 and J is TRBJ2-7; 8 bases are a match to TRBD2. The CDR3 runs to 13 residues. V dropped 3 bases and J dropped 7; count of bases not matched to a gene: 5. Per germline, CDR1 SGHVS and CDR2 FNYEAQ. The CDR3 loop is CASSFTSGGEQYF. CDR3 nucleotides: TGTGCCAGCAGCTTCACTAGCGGAGGGGAGCAGTACTTC.

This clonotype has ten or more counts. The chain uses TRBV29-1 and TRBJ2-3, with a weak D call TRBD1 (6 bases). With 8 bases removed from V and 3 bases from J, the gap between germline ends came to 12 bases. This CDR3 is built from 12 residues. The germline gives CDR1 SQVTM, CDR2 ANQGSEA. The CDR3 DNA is TGCAGCTCGGACAGATATACAGATACGCAGTATTTT. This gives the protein CSSDRYTDTQYF.